This T cell receptor (beta chain) emerged from a study of control samples from healthy donors and cancer patients. TCRdb's copy holds only in-frame clones and misses some; the assay was immunoSEQ multiplex PCR. The sample has about 210,000 clones, and its top ten clones hold around 2%. This CDR3 is built from 16 residues. Germline values: CDR1 SGHAT, CDR2 FQNNGV. V was clipped by 3 bases and J by 7 bases; unmatched bases: 8. This clonotype was obtained from a young woman in good health. The J gene is TRBJ1-6, the V gene TRBV11-2, with 8 bases fitting TRBD1. The sequencing sample was made of blood. The CDR3, as DNA: TGTGCCAGCAGCTTGGGCAGGGGGCGCGGAAATTCACCCCTCCACTTT. It codes for CASSLGRGRGNSPLHF.